This TCR beta chain was obtained from a study of identifying expanded T cells in peripheral blood (dated by TCRdb to about 2019). For the wider study: Four technical replicates, made by sequencing separate aliquots from the same pool of genomic DNA, were compared pairwise. Points the paper makes about the study in general: Across all healthy-donor time intervals, the beta-binomial model significantly cut both the number of clones called differentially abundant and the false-positive rate. The authors expected that biological variance in healthy repertoires might rise further over much longer intervals, such as months to years. Variance in clone template counts between approximately 2-week samples significantly increased with total template count across all healthy donors. About 1.3 differentially abundant clones were flagged by the binomial model between technical replicates, whereas about 15 and 19 were flagged over approximately two weeks and four weeks, respectively.

Of note for this clone: The clone's antigen remains unknown. Per-nucleotide qualities are absent, and no much larger clonotype sits a single base away.

CDR1 and CDR2 are read off the germline V gene as LGHNA and YNFKEQ. Trimming takes 2 bases from V and 4 bases from J, and the germline ends sit 21 bases apart. The CDR3 holds 18 amino acids from the cysteine to the phenylalanine. The DNA shown is the 54-base CDR3, in frame from base 1. TCRbeta CDR3 regions were profiled by bias-controlled multiplex PCR amplification of genomic DNA with the immunoSEQ Assay. Turning to the authors' computational methods: To quantify the absolute abundance of each unique TCRbeta CDR3 region, the sequences were collapsed and filtered. Two models were used to test differential abundance: a binomial model (Fisher-equivalent) and a beta-binomial model that adds time-dependent variance fitted from healthy donors. Clones with fewer than 5 combined templates were excluded, and clones with Benjamini-Hochberg FDR below 0.01 were called differentially abundant. The form v = (b*log(k)+a)^2 was used to model beta-binomial variance as a function of total template count across the two samples. In TCRdb, the immuneACCESS table is reduced to in-frame sequences with V and J assigned. These tables do not hold every clone; where another copy was compared, an unresolved V gene accounts for under half, and the others remain unexplained. The DNA gave D and trimming, while V, J and clone size come from that table. The table for this sample lists 60,000 or so clones; about four fifths of them were counted only once. About 20% of the sample is taken by the ten largest.

During the collection period, no infections or other immune events were recorded for the healthy donors. Time-dependent variance in a beta-binomial model of T-cell clone differential abundance was calibrated using healthy-donor blood repertoires as a training cohort. The training cohort comprised roughly ten healthy donors, 3 female and 7 male. On average the donors were around 41 years old, and their ages spanned roughly 25 to 70 years. Whole blood, obtained from a commercial supplier, was collected from each healthy donor at three time points spaced approximately two weeks apart. For immunosequencing, genomic DNA was extracted from whole blood that had not been sorted.

The sequence was obtained from a person aged 18 to 75 in good health. The material sequenced was blood. The rearranged segments are TRBV4-2 and TRBJ2-1; possibly the D gene is TRBD1, per 6 matching bases. Here is the DNA: TGTGCCAGCAGCCAAACCACATCCGGCAGGGGTTTTTACAATGAGCAGTTCTTC. It encodes CASSQTTSGRGFYNEQFF.